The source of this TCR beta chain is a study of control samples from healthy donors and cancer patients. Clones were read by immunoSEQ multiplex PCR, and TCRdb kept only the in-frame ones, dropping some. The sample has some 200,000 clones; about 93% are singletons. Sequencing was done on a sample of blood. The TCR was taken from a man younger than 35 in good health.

This chain's CDR3 is CAISGGALGNTIYF. The CDR3, as DNA: TGTGCCATCAGTGGGGGGGCTCTTGGAAACACCATATATTTT. The chain links TRBV10-3 to TRBJ1-3; TRBD1 might be the D (6 bases). The CDR3 extends over 14 amino acids. CDR1 is ENHRY and CDR2 is SYGVKD in the germline V gene. V was pared by 4 bases and J by 3 bases, with 10 bases between.